This TCR beta chain was observed in a study of neoadjuvant anti-PD-1 for oral cavity cancer. No culture or expansion preceded analysis of these blood cells. PBMC libraries mostly used around 510 ng of input genomic DNA, with six replicates per sample. Sequencing used immunoSEQ multiplex PCR; TCRdb keeps in-frame clones, though not all of them. The table lists around 18,000 clones, 65% to 70% of them singletons. This CDR3 comprises 13 residues. Per germline, CDR1 LNHDA and CDR2 SQIVND (reference sequence). Trimming cost V 2 bases and J 6 bases, with 10 bases left between them. The chain joins TRBV19 to TRBJ1-1, with D possibly being TRBD1 (5 bases). The clonotype was recovered from a person aged 35-79 years with oral cavity squamous cell carcinoma. Sample: PBMCs, taken before nivolumab (anti-PD-1) treatment. The CDR3 nucleotides read TGTGCCAGTAGTATACAGGGTTTCCCTGAAGCTTTCTTT. It encodes CASSIQGFPEAFF.